Listed here are 26 T cell receptor beta chains from one sample, sequenced in a study of cytomegalovirus exposure and HLA in healthy donors. PCR primers comprised 60 Vbeta and 13 Jbeta primers. Sequencing was performed with immunoSEQ multiplex PCR; in TCRdb, only in-frame clones are kept and a portion is missing. Found here are about 93,000 clones, about 82% of them singletons; the top ten hold 6% to 9.5%. The sample comprised PBMCs. These receptors originate from a man under 40 in good health and CMV-seronegative.

The rearrangement links TRBV30 to TRBJ1-4, with 9 bases matching TRBD1. This CDR3 is 15 amino acids long. Trimming took 7 bases from V and 2 from J; bases not matched to a gene: 8. Germline CDR1 GTSNPN, CDR2 SVGIG (reference sequence). The chain's CDR3 is CALRTGVITNEKLFF. The CDR3 DNA reads as TGTGCCTTACGGACAGGGGTCATCACTAATGAAAAACTGTTTTTT.

V and J are TRBV14 and TRBJ1-1, with D hard to call. The CDR3 extends over 17 amino acids. V gave up 1 base and J gave up 4 bases, with 19 bases separating them. Germline V gives CDR1 SGHDN, CDR2 FVKESK. CDR3 amino acids: CASSQVMWRAEGTEAFF. The CDR3 region has the DNA TGTGCCAGCAGCCAAGTAATGTGGCGGGCGGAGGGCACTGAAGCTTTCTTT.

The V call is TRBV27, the J call TRBJ2-1, with 7 nucleotides matching TRBD2. This CDR3 has 14 residues. V lost 4 bases to trimming and J lost 9 bases; unmatched junction nucleotides: 9. Germline CDR1 reads MNHEY; CDR2 reads SMNVEV (reference sequence). In DNA, the CDR3 is TGTGCCAGCAGTTCGGGAGGATCATGGGGTGAGCAGTTCTTC. Its protein is CASSSGGSWGEQFF.

The chain carries TRBV7-6 and TRBJ2-1; the match to TRBD1 covers 7 bases. Germline CDR1 SGHVS, CDR2 FNYEAQ. This CDR3 has 16 residues. The J segment lost 2 bases and the V segment lost 1 base, leaving 5 bases of the junction unmatched. CDR3 coding DNA: TGTGCCAGCAGCTTAGATGCAGGGGGACCCTACAATGAGCAGTTCTTC. Translation gives CASSLDAGGPYNEQFF.

This clone was detected only once. The V gene is TRBV7-2, the J gene TRBJ2-3; TRBD2 is a possible D gene (6 bases). Germline V CDR1 and CDR2: SGHTA, FQGNSA. Trimming shortened V by 1 base and J by 7 bases, and 12 bases separated the two germline ends. The CDR3 contains 14 residues. The DNA of the CDR3 is TGTGCCAGCAGCTTAGGGGGGACTTCCCATACGCAGTATTTT. Translation gives CASSLGGTSHTQYF.

The rearrangement links TRBV9 to TRBJ1-5; TRBD1 aligns across 10 bases. The CDR3 spans 16 residues. The germline V gene has CDR1 SGDLS and CDR2 YYNGEE. After removal of 4 bases from V and 3 bases from J, the junction contained 7 bases not matched to a gene. The CDR3 here is CASSPGQGDFNQPQHF. The CDR3 DNA is TGTGCCAGCAGCCCCGGACAGGGGGACTTCAATCAGCCCCAGCATTTT.

This chain joins TRBV25-1 and TRBJ1-1; a weak D match, TRBD1 (5 bases). The CDR3 is 14 residues long. Germline CDR1 MGHDK, CDR2 SYGVNS. Trimming shortened V by 6 bases and J by 1 base, and 12 bases separated the two germline ends. The CDR3 coding sequence is TGTGCCAGCAGCCCAGGGCCTGCGAACACTGAAGCTTTCTTT. Encoded protein: CASSPGPANTEAFF.

This clone was seen repeatedly, ten times or more. V and J are TRBV4-1 and TRBJ1-5; tentatively, D is TRBD1 (5 bases). V dropped 2 bases and J dropped 6 bases, with 17 bases sitting between them. This CDR3 is 16 amino acids long. Germline V CDR1 and CDR2: MGHRA, YSYEKL. The CDR3 coding sequence is TGCGCCAGCAGCCAAACTGACGGAGAAAGGGGTCAGCCCCAGCATTTT. Translation: CASSQTDGERGQPQHF.

The genes are TRBV4-1 and TRBJ2-2; no clear D gene. The CDR3 runs 15 residues. V was cut by 0 bases and J by 5 bases, with 10 bases left in between. Germline V lookup: CDR1 MGHRA, CDR2 YSYEKL. DNA of the CDR3: TGCGCCAGCAGCCAAGATCTAGGAGCGACCGGGGAGCTGTTTTTT. Residues: CASSQDLGATGELFF.

This rearrangement joins TRBV5-4 to TRBJ2-7; 8 bases agree with TRBD1. In germline, CDR1 is SGHNT, CDR2 YYREEE (reference sequence). Trimming at V came to 4 bases and at J to 4 bases, leaving 13 bases not matched to a gene. The CDR3 has 16 amino acids. The CDR3 is CASSRHQGASQYEQYF. The CDR3 nucleotides are TGTGCCAGCAGCCGCCACCAGGGGGCAAGTCAGTACGAGCAGTACTTC.

This clone was picked up a small number of times. This CDR3 is CASSSIQGIAERYTF. The DNA for the CDR3 is TGTGCCAGCAGCTCCATACAGGGTATCGCCGAGCGTTACACCTTC. This sequence joins TRBV7-9 and TRBJ1-2; the D gene is possibly TRBD1 (6 bases). V was trimmed by 4 bases and J by 11 bases, leaving 23 bases between them. The CDR3 is 15 amino acids. CDR1 and CDR2 from the germline V gene are SEHNR and FQNEAQ (reference sequence).

The V gene is TRBV30, the J gene TRBJ1-1; D call uncertain. The V gene lost 6 bases and the J gene lost 10 bases, with 21 bases spanning the gap. There are 13 residues in the CDR3. CDR1 and CDR2 (germline): GTSNPN, SVGIG (reference sequence). In DNA form, the CDR3 reads TGTGCCTGCACCCCCGGGTCAGAAGGATCAGCTTTCTTT. Translating gives CACTPGSEGSAFF.

This clone was detected once. It is likely a read error, because the conserved phenylalanine at the end of the CDR3 is missing. The rearrangement links TRBV14 to TRBJ2-7; weak D call: TRBD2 (6 bases). Germline V gene sequence: CDR1 SGHDN, CDR2 FVKESK. The CDR3 has 14 residues. V lost 1 base to trimming and J lost 3 bases, with 10 bases between them. CDR3 in DNA: TGTGCCAGCAGCCAAGTCCGGGGGAACTACGAGCAGTACCTC. This encodes CASSQVRGNYEQYL.

The J gene is TRBJ1-2, the V gene TRBV6-1; TRBD1 matches 9 bases. This CDR3 is built from 15 residues. V was clipped by 4 bases and J by 7 bases; unmatched bases: 10. Per the germline V gene, CDR1 is MNHNS and CDR2 is SASEGT. The CDR3 sequence is CASSALTGGFRGYTF. The CDR3 DNA is TGTGCCAGCAGTGCCTTGACAGGGGGGTTTCGTGGCTACACCTTC.

The chain carries TRBV19 and TRBJ2-3, with 13 bases matching TRBD2. The ends lost 6 bases at V and 4 bases at J; junction bases unmatched: 7. The CDR3 is 16 residues long. The germline CDR1 and CDR2 sequences are LNHDA and SQIVND (reference sequence). CDR3 sequence (DNA): TGTGCCAGTAGCGATCGGACTAGCGGGGGTGCAGATACGCAGTATTTT. This translates into CASSDRTSGGADTQYF.

The chain recombines TRBV20-1 with TRBJ2-3; D remains unclear. The CDR3 is 11 residues long. Per germline, CDR1 DFQATT and CDR2 SNEGSKA (reference sequence). With 6 bases removed from V and 4 bases from J, the gap between germline ends came to 8 bases. In nucleotides, the CDR3 is TGCAGTGCCGAGAGCTCAGATACGCAGTATTTT. Translating it yields CSAESSDTQYF.

This clone was observed a single time. The chain uses TRBV29-1 and TRBJ2-1, with a possible D match to TRBD2 (6 bases). V was cut by 0 bases and J by 8 bases, with 14 bases left in between. This CDR3 has 14 residues. Germline lookup yields CDR1 SQVTM and CDR2 ANQGSEA. CDR3 amino acids: CSVEDWRDRDEQFF. The CDR3 coding sequence is TGCAGCGTTGAAGACTGGCGGGATCGGGATGAGCAGTTCTTC.

This chain connects TRBV10-3 to TRBJ2-7; the match to TRBD2 covers 7 bases. The V gene end was trimmed by 2 bases and the J gene end by 1 base; junction bases not matched to a gene: 2. CDR3 length: 14 residues. The germline V gene has CDR1 ENHRY and CDR2 SYGVKD. As DNA, the CDR3 is TGTGCCATCAGTGAGGCTAGCGGATCCTACGAGCAGTACTTC. This codes for CAISEASGSYEQYF.

The chain recombines TRBV6-5 with TRBJ1-2; D unresolved. Trimming took off 4 bases at V and 8 bases at J, with 11 bases between the two ends. Looked up from germline, CDR1 is MNHEY and CDR2 is SVGAGI. The CDR3 has 12 amino acids. The CDR3 sequence is CASSSRVYGYTF. CDR3 nucleotides: TGTGCCAGCAGTTCCCGGGTGTACGGCTACACCTTC.

The V call is TRBV5-1, the J call TRBJ2-3; D is perhaps TRBD2 (7 bases). The CDR3 runs 14 residues. Germline loops: CDR1 SGHRS, CDR2 YFSETQ. V was clipped by 6 bases and J by 6 bases, with 17 bases between them. CDR3 nucleotide sequence: TGCGCCAGCACCGAGGGGGGGGTGTGGGATACGCAGTATTTT. Its protein product is CASTEGGVWDTQYF.

The V gene is TRBV18, the J gene TRBJ2-7; 7 positions match TRBD2. J gave up 0 bases and V 4 bases, and 0 bases lay outside the gene matches. The CDR3 sequence is 13 residues long. Germline CDR1 reads KGHSH; CDR2 reads LQKENI. The CDR3 reads CASSQRDSYEQYF. For the CDR3, the DNA is TGTGCCAGCTCACAGCGGGACTCCTACGAGCAGTACTTC.

The chain links TRBV18 to TRBJ1-1; perhaps TRBD1 as D (5 bases). CDR1 KGHSH and CDR2 LQKENI come from the germline V gene. Trimming shortened V by 6 bases and J by 7 bases, and 24 bases separated the two germline ends. The CDR3 loop spans 16 amino acids. CDR3 sequence reads: CASSPKGLVGDVEAFF. In DNA form, the CDR3 reads TGTGCCAGCTCTCCAAAGGGGTTAGTGGGCGATGTTGAAGCTTTCTTT.

This sequence joins TRBV15 and TRBJ1-4, with 7 positions matching TRBD1. Germline V lookup: CDR1 LNHNV, CDR2 YYDKDF (reference sequence). The CDR3 covers 15 residues. V lost 2 bases and J lost 5; bases outside the gene matches: 5. The CDR3 bases are TGTGCCACCAGCAGACCCGGGACAGTAAATGAAAAACTGTTTTTT. It codes for CATSRPGTVNEKLFF. The variable domain in full, completed from reference TRBV15 and TRBJ1-4, reads DAMVIQNPRYQVTQFGKPVTLSCSQTLNHNVMYWYQQKSSQAPKLLFHYYDKDFNNEADTPDNFQSRRPNTSFCFLDIRSPGLGDTAMYLCATSRPGTVNEKLFFGSGTQLSVL.

The chain couples TRBV15 to TRBJ2-7; maybe TRBD2 (5 bases). This CDR3 comprises 13 residues. The germline V gene encodes CDR1 LNHNV and CDR2 YYDKDF (reference sequence). V dropped 5 bases and J dropped 5 bases, with 13 bases sitting between them. The CDR3 here is CATSGRRNDEQYF. DNA for the CDR3: TGTGCCACCAGCGGCAGGAGGAACGACGAGCAGTACTTC.

This CDR3 reads CASSGSGRAGDTQYF. CDR3 coding DNA: TGCGCCAGCAGTGGTAGCGGGAGGGCCGGAGATACGCAGTATTTT. V is TRBV10-1 and J is TRBJ2-3; 11 bases align to TRBD2. CDR1 is WNHNN and CDR2 is SYGVQD in the germline V gene (reference sequence). The CDR3 sequence is 15 residues long. V lost 4 bases to trimming and J lost 5 bases; unmatched junction nucleotides: 5.

The CDR3 DNA is TGCGCCAGCAGCCAAAACCAAGAGACCCAGTACTTC. It translates to CASSQNQETQYF. The chain recombines TRBV5-1 with TRBJ2-5; the D is unclear. The CDR3 has 12 residues. Trimming took 4 bases from V and 0 from J, leaving 4 bases between them. Germline CDR1 and CDR2: SGHRS and YFSETQ.